The sequence of this T cell receptor beta chain was determined in a study of blood T cells in healthy people across ages. A second PCR, run for about 6 to 12 cycles, used a sample-barcoded 5' primer plus a J-beta primer mix. TCRdb itself ran the 5' RACE reads through MiXCR, one entry per CDR3 protein. The sample holds roughly 1,700,000 distinct CDR3 sequences, about 28% seen once. The V gene's germline CDR1 is GTSNPN and CDR2 SVGIG (reference sequence). With V trimmed by 0 bases and J by 7 bases, 11 bases remained unmatched. The length of the CDR3 is 16 residues. This clonotype appeared a few times. The rearrangement joins TRBV30 to TRBJ1-5; 8 bases align to TRBD1. This receptor was identified in a woman aged 30 to 39 in good health. The source material was blood. The CDR3 DNA reads TGTGCCTGGAGTGTACTCGGGGACAGGCCCAAACAGCCCCAGCATTTT. Translation gives CAWSVLGDRPKQPQHF.